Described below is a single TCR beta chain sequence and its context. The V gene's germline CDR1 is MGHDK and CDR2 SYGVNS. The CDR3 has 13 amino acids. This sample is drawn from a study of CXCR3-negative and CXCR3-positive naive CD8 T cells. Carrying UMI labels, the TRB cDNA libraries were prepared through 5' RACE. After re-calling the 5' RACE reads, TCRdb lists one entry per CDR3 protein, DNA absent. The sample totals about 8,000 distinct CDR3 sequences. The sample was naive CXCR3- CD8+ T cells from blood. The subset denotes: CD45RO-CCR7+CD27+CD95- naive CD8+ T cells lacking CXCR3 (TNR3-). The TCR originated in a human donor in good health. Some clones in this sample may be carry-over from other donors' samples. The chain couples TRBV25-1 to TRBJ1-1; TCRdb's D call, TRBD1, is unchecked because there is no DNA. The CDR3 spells CASSLTGGTEAFF.